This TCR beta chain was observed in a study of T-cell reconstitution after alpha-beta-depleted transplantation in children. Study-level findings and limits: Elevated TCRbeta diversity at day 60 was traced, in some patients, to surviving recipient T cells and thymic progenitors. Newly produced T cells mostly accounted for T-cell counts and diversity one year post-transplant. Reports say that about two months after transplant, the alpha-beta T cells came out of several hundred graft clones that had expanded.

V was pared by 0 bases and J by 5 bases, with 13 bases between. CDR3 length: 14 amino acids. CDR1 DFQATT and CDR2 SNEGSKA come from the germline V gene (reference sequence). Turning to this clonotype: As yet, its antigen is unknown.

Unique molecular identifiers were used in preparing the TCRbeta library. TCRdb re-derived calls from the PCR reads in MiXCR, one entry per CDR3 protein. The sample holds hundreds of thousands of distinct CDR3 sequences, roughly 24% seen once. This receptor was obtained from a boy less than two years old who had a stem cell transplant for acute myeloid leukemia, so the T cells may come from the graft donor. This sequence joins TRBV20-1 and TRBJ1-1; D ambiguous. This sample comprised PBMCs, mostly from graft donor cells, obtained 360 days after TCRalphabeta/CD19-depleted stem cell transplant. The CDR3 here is CSARDLEGGTEAFF. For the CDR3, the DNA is TGCAGTGCTAGAGATTTGGAGGGAGGGACTGAAGCTTTCTTT.